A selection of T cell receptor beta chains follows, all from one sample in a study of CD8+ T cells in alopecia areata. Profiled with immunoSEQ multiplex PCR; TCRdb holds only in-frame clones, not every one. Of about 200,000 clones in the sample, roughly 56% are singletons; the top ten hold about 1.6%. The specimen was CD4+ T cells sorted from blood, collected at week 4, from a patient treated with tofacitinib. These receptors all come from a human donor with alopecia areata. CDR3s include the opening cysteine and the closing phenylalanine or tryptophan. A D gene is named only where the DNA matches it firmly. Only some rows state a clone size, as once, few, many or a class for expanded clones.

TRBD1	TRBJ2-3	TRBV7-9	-	CASSLGGQSTDTQYF	TGTGCCAGCAGCTTAGGGGGACAGAGCACAGATACGCAGTATTTT
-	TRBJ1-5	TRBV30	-	CAWSPGVSFQPQHF	TGTGCCTGGAGTCCCGGGGTGTCCTTTCAGCCCCAGCATTTT
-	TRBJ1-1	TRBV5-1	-	CASSLGGQYTEAFF	TGCGCCAGCAGCTTGGGGGGTCAGTACACTGAAGCTTTCTTT
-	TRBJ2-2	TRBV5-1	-	CASSFTASNTGELFF	TGCGCCAGCAGCTTCACTGCTTCGAACACCGGGGAGCTGTTTTTT
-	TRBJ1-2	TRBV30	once	CAWKLIGLGYTF	TGTGCCTGGAAGCTAATCGGGCTTGGCTACACCTTC
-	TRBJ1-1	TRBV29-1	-	CSVGGLMNTEAFF	TGCAGCGTCGGGGGACTGATGAACACTGAAGCTTTCTTT
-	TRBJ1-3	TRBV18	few	CASSPAGIGGNTIYF	TGTGCCAGCTCACCAGCGGGGATCGGTGGAAACACCATATATTTT
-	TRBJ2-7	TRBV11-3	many	CASSRKPLDGEDEQYF	TGTGCCAGCAGCCGCAAACCCCTTGACGGCGAGGACGAGCAGTACTTC
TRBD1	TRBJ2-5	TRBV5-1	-	CASSRRPTGGTGRETQYF	TGCGCCAGCAGCCGAAGACCGACAGGGGGTACGGGGCGGGAGACCCAGTACTTC
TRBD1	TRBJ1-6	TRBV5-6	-	CASSLEKGTGRNSPLHF	TGTGCCAGCAGCTTGGAAAAAGGGACAGGACGCAATTCACCCCTCCACTTT
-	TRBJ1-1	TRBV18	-	CASSEQNEAFF	TGTGCCAGCTCAGAACAGAATGAAGCTTTCTTT
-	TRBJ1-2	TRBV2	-	CASSYGGGGYTF	TGTGCCAGCAGTTACGGCGGGGGCGGCTACACCTTC
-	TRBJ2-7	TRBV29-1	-	CSAGQNSLEQYF	TGCAGCGCCGGACAGAATTCCCTCGAGCAGTACTTC
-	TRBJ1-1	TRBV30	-	CAWKRDTEAFF	TGTGCCTGGAAAAGGGACACTGAAGCTTTCTTT
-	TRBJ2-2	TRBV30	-	CAWTGDNTGELFF	TGTGCCTGGACCGGGGACAACACCGGGGAGCTGTTTTTT
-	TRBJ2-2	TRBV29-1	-	CSAGVGYTGELFF	TGCAGCGCAGGGGTAGGGTACACCGGGGAGCTGTTTTTT
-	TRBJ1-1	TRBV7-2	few	CASSSSGNTEAFF	TGTGCCAGCAGCTCTTCGGGGAACACTGAAGCTTTCTTT
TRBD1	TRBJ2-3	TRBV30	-	CAWATGPSTDTQYF	TGTGCCTGGGCGACAGGGCCCAGCACAGATACGCAGTATTTT
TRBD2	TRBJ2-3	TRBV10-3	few	CAISDASGGLAYF	TGTGCCATCAGTGATGCTAGCGGGGGCCTCGCGTATTTT
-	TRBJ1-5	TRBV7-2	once	CASSLATGTYSNQPQHF	TGTGCCAGCAGCTTAGCTACAGGAACATATAGCAATCAGCCCCAGCATTTT
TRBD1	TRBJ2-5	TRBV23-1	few	CASSQLLPGTGFEETQYF	TGCGCCAGCAGTCAACTCTTACCCGGGACAGGGTTCGAAGAGACCCAGTACTTC
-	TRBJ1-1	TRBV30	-	CAWSQLSSGVRAFF	TGTGCCTGGAGCCAGCTTTCAAGCGGGGTGAGGGCTTTCTTT
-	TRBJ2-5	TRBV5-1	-	CASSLAGETQYF	TGCGCCAGCAGCTTGGCCGGGGAGACCCAGTACTTC
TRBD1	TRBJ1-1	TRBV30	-	CAWSQDRANTEAFF	TGTGCCTGGAGTCAAGACAGGGCGAACACTGAAGCTTTCTTT
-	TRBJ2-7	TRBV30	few	CAWSGTYEQYF	TGTGCCTGGAGTGGGACCTACGAGCAGTACTTC
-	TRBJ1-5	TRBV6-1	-	CASSEVKAQPQHF	TGTGCCAGCAGTGAAGTGAAGGCACAGCCCCAGCATTTT
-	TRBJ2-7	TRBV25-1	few	CASGTVTYEQYF	TGTGCCAGCGGCACAGTGACCTACGAGCAGTACTTC
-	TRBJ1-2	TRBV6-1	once	CASTIQGSDGYTF	TGTGCCAGCACGATCCAGGGTAGCGATGGCTACACCTTC
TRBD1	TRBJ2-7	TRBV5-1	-	CASSTGQGIYEQYF	TGCGCCAGCAGTACAGGACAGGGAATCTACGAGCAGTACTTC
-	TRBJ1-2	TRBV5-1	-	CASSLDLAGYTF	TGCGCCAGCAGCTTGGATCTCGCCGGCTACACCTTC
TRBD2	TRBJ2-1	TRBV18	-	CASSPPVGGGTYNEQFF	TGTGCCAGCTCACCACCGGTGGGCGGGGGAACTTACAATGAGCAGTTCTTC
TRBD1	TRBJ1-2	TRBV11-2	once	CASRPDRSYYGYTF	TGTGCCAGCAGACCGGACAGGTCGTACTATGGCTACACCTTC
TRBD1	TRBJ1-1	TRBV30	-	CAWMGQVNTEAFF	TGTGCCTGGATGGGACAGGTGAACACTGAAGCTTTCTTT
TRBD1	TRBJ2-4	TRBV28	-	CASSSQGPLAKNIQYF	TGTGCCAGCAGTTCACAGGGGCCTCTAGCCAAAAACATTCAGTACTTC
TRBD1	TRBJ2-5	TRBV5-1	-	CASSSTGIIQETQYF	TGCGCCAGCAGCTCGACAGGGATCATCCAAGAGACCCAGTACTTC
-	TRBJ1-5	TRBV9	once	CASSANGGPQHF	TGTGCCAGCAGCGCAAACGGGGGGCCCCAGCATTTT
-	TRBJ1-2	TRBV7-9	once	CASSLANVPGANYGYTF	TGTGCCAGCAGCTTAGCGAACGTCCCGGGAGCTAACTATGGCTACACCTTC
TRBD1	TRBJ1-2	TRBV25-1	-	CASSGLGQQNGYTF	TGTGCCAGCAGTGGACTGGGACAGCAAAATGGCTACACCTTC
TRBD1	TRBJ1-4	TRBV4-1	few	CASSQGQGSAVLVGKLFF	TGCGCCAGCAGCCAGGGACAGGGCTCCGCCGTCCTTGTTGGAAAACTGTTTTTT
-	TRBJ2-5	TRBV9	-	CASSDQETQYF	TGTGCCAGCAGCGACCAAGAGACCCAGTACTTC
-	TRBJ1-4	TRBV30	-	CAWSERDQKLFF	TGTGCCTGGAGTGAGAGGGACCAAAAACTGTTTTTT
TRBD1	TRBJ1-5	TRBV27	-	CASSSWQGGQPQHF	TGTGCCAGCAGTTCTTGGCAGGGGGGTCAGCCCCAGCATTTT